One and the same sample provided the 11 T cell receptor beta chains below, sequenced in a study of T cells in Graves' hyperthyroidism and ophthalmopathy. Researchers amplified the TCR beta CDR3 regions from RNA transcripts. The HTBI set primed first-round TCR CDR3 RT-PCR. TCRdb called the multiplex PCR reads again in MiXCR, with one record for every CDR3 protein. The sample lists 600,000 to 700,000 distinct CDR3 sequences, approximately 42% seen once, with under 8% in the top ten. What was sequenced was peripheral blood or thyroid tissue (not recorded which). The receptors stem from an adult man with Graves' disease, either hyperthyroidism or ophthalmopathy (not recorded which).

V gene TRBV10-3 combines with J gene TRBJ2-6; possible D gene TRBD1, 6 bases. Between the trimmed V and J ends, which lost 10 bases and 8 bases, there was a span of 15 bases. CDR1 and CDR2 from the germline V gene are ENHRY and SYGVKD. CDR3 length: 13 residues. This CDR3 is CATLPTGPNVLTF. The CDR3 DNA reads TGTGCCACCCTCCCGACAGGACCCAACGTCCTGACTTTC.

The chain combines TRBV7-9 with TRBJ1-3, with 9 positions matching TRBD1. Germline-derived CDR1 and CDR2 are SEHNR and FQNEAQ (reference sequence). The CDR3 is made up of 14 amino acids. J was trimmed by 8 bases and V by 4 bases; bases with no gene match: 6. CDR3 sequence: CASSWTGDGYTIYF. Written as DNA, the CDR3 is TGTGCCAGCAGCTGGACAGGGGATGGCTACACCATATATTTT.

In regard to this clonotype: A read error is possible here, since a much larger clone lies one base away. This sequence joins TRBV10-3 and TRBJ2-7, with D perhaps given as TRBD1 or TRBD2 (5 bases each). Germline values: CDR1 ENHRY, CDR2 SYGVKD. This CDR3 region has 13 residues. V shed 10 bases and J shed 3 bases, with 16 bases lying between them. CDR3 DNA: TGTGCCACCCGAATGATTGGGGGCTACGAGCAGTACTTC. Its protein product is CATRMIGGYEQYF.

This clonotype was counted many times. Written as DNA, the CDR3 is TGTGCCATCAGTGCGGCCGGGACAGGGGACAATCAGCCCCAGCATTTT. Its protein is CAISAAGTGDNQPQHF. The V and J genes are TRBV10-3 and TRBJ1-5; TRBD1 matches at 10 bases. This CDR3 is 16 amino acids long. Germline lookup yields CDR1 ENHRY and CDR2 SYGVKD. The V and J ends lost 4 bases and 3 bases, in that order; junction bases with no gene match: 6.

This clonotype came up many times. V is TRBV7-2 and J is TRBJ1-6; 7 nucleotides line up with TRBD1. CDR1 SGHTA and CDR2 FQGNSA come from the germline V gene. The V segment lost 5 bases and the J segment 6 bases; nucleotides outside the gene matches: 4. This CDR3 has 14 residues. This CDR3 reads CASSMGQLNSPLHF. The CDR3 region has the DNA TGTGCCAGCAGCATGGGACAGCTTAATTCACCCCTCCACTTT.

DNA of the CDR3: TGTGCCAGCAGTTTAGTGATCCTCGAGCAGTACTTC. Translated, it gives CASSLVILEQYF. The V call is TRBV12-3 or TRBV12-4, the J call TRBJ2-7; D remains ambiguous. Trimming left V 1 base short and J 6 bases short, with 7 bases between. The CDR3 has 12 amino acids.

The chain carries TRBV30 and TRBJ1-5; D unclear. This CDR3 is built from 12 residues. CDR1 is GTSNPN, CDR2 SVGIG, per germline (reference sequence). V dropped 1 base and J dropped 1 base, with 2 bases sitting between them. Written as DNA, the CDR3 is TGTGCCTGGAGTGGGAGCAATCAGCCCCAGCATTTT. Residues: CAWSGSNQPQHF.

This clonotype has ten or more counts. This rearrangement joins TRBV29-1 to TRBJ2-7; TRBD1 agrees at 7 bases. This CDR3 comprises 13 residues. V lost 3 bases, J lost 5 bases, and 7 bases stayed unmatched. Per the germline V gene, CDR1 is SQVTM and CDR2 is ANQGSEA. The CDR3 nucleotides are TGCAGCGTTGATATGGCAGGGGGTAACGAGCAGTACTTC. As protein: CSVDMAGGNEQYF.

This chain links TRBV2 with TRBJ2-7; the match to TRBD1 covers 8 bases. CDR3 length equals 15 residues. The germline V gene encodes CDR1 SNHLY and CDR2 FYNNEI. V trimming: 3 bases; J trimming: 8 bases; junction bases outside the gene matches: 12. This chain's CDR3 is CASSEAKRTGLQQYF. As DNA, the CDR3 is TGTGCCAGCAGTGAGGCGAAAAGGACAGGGCTGCAGCAGTACTTC. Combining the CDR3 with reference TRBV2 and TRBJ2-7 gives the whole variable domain EPEVTQTPSHQVTQMGQEVILRCVPISNHLYFYWYRQILGQKVEFLVSFYNNEISEKSEIFDDQFSVERPDGSNFTLKIRSTKLEDSAMYFCASSEAKRTGLQQYFGPGTRLTVT.

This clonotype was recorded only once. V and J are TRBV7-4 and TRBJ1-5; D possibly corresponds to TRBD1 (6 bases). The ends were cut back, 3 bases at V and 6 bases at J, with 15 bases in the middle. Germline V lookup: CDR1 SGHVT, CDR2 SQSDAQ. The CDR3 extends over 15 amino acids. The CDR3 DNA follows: TGTGCCAGCAGCTTTGAGGGAGGGGGTGGTCAGCCCCAGCATTTT. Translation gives CASSFEGGGGQPQHF.

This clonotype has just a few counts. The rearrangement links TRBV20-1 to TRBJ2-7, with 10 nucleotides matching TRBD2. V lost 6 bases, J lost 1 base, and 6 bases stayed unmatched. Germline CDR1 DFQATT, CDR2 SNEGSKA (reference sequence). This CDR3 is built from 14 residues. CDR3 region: CSATTSGISYEQYF. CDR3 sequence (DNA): TGCAGTGCAACCACTAGCGGGATTTCCTACGAGCAGTACTTC.